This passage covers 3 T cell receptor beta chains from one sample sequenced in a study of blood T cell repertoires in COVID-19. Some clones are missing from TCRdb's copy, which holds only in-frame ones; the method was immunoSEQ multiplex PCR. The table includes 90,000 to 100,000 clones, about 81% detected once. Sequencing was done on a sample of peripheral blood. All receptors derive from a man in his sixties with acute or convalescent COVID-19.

Written as DNA, the CDR3 is TGTGCCAGCAGCCAAGCTGTTAATAATGAAAAACTGTTTTTT. It specifies CASSQAVNNEKLFF. The V and J genes are TRBV3-1 (or the pseudogene TRBV3-2) and TRBJ1-4, with D hard to call. Trimming took 1 base from V and 4 from J, leaving 7 bases between them. This CDR3 spans 14 amino acids. The V gene's germline CDR1 is LGHDT and CDR2 YNNKEL (reference sequence).

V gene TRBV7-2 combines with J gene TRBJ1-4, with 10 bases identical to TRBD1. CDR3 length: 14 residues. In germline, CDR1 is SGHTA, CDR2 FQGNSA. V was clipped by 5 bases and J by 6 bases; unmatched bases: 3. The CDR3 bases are TGTGCCAGCAGCCCGGGACAGGGGCATGAAAAACTGTTTTTT. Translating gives CASSPGQGHEKLFF. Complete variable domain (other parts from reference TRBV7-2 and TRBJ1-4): GAGVSQSPSNKVTEKGKDVELRCDPISGHTALYWYRQSLGQGLEFLIYFQGNSAPDKSGLPSDRFSAERTGGSVSTLTIQRTQQEDSAVYLCASSPGQGHEKLFFGSGTQLSVL.

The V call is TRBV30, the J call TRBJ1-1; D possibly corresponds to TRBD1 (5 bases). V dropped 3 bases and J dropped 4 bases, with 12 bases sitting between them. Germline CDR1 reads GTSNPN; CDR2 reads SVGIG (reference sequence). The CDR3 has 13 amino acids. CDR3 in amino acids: CAWRNEGVTEAFF. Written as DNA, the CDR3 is TGTGCCTGGAGAAACGAAGGGGTCACTGAAGCTTTCTTT.